The 9 T cell receptor beta chains given below trace back to one sample, sequenced in a study of T-cell memory formation after mild COVID-19. MiXCR was run by TCRdb on the 5' RACE reads, yielding one entry per CDR3 protein. This sample has about 430,000 distinct CDR3 sequences, with 20% to 30% found just once. Sequencing input: PBMCs or a T cell subset sorted from them (not recorded which). These receptors all come from an adult woman who had mild COVID-19 (a few samples of this study predate the infection). Cell type and time point are not known.

J is TRBJ2-7 and V is TRBV12-3 or TRBV12-4; D is unclear. The CDR3 runs to 16 residues. V lost 5 bases and J 0 bases, leaving 17 bases between the germline ends. The CDR3 region has the DNA TGTGCCAGCAGTCCCGGCGGACGGACCAGCTCCTACGAGCAGTACTTC. Translating it yields CASSPGGRTSSYEQYF.

This clonotype was counted only a few times. This chain connects TRBV20-1 to TRBJ2-3, with 8 bases aligning to TRBD2. V lost 0 bases, J lost 6 bases, and 8 bases stayed unmatched. CDR3 size: 15 residues. Germline V gene lookup returns CDR1 DFQATT and CDR2 SNEGSKA (reference sequence). DNA for the CDR3: TGCAGTGCTAGAGATCTGCGGGGGGCAGCTGATACGCAGTATTTT. Its protein is CSARDLRGAADTQYF.

In its sample, this clonotype was seen a few times. The chain links TRBV5-1 to TRBJ2-6; possible D gene TRBD1, 6 bases. Per the germline V gene, CDR1 is SGHRS and CDR2 is YFSETQ. The CDR3 covers 14 residues. The germline V and J ends were trimmed by 5 bases and 1 base, with 7 bases remaining between them. The CDR3 region has the DNA TGCGCCAGCAGTACAGGGTCTGGGGCCAACGTCCTGACTTTC. This encodes CASSTGSGANVLTF. Together with reference TRBV5-1 and TRBJ2-6, the CDR3 gives the full variable domain: KAGVTQTPRYLIKTRGQQVTLSCSPISGHRSVSWYQQTPGQGLQFLFEYFSETQRNKGNFPGRFSGRQFSNSRSEMNVSTLELGDSALYLCASSTGSGANVLTFGAGSRLTVL.

This clonotype came up a few times. This chain joins TRBV20-1 and TRBJ1-6, with D tentatively TRBD1 (6 bases). The germline V gene has CDR1 DFQATT and CDR2 SNEGSKA (reference sequence). The CDR3 runs to 16 residues. Trimming removed 6 bases at V and 5 bases at J, with 20 bases between. The CDR3 is CSAELTGSVNNSPLHF. In DNA form, the CDR3 reads TGCAGTGCCGAACTAACAGGGTCTGTTAATAATTCACCCCTCCACTTT.

This clonotype was seen just once. The chain links TRBV13 to TRBJ2-4; 12 positions match TRBD2. The V segment lost 5 bases and the J segment 15 bases; nucleotides outside the gene matches: 8. Germline V gene sequence: CDR1 PRHDT, CDR2 FYEKMQ (reference sequence). This CDR3 region has 13 residues. Here the CDR3 DNA reads TGTGCCAGCAGCAAGACTAGCGGGGGTTTGGCGTACTTC. Translating it yields CASSKTSGGLAYF.

This clonotype has only a few counts. The J gene is TRBJ2-7, the V gene TRBV5-5; D is unclear. The CDR3 sequence is 15 residues long. V was clipped by 1 base and J by 5 bases, with 16 bases between them. Germline V gene sequence: CDR1 SGHKS, CDR2 YYEKEE (reference sequence). Written as DNA, the CDR3 is TGTGCCAGCAGCTTGATTGGCAACCCTCGGGACGAGCAGTACTTC. It encodes CASSLIGNPRDEQYF.

The V gene is TRBV19, the J gene TRBJ2-7, with D possibly matching TRBD2 (6 bases). The CDR3 totals 17 residues. The germline CDR1 and CDR2 sequences are LNHDA and SQIVND (reference sequence). Trimming stripped 5 bases from V and 0 bases from J, with 20 bases between. CDR3 sequence reads: CASSFSSGTGSSYEQYF. The CDR3 DNA is TGTGCCAGTAGTTTCTCCTCCGGGACCGGGAGCTCCTACGAGCAGTACTTC.

The chain is built from TRBV6-1 and TRBJ2-1, with 10 bases matching TRBD1. This CDR3 has 15 amino acids. With V trimmed by 7 bases and J by 4 bases, 7 bases remained unmatched. Germline V lookup: CDR1 MNHNS, CDR2 SASEGT. The CDR3 DNA reads as TGTGCCAGCACCCCAGGGACAGGGGCTTACAATGAGCAGTTCTTC. It translates to CASTPGTGAYNEQFF.

As regards this clonotype: Being one base from a much bigger clone, this may be a read error. The chain couples TRBV10-3 to TRBJ2-1; 9 bases match TRBD2. CDR1 and CDR2 (germline): ENHRY, SYGVKD. The CDR3 runs to 15 residues. V was clipped by 6 bases and J by 6 bases; unmatched bases: 9. The CDR3 loop reads CAISHPGSGSNEQFF. The CDR3 DNA reads TGTGCCATCAGCCACCCCGGTAGCGGGAGCAATGAGCAGTTCTTC.